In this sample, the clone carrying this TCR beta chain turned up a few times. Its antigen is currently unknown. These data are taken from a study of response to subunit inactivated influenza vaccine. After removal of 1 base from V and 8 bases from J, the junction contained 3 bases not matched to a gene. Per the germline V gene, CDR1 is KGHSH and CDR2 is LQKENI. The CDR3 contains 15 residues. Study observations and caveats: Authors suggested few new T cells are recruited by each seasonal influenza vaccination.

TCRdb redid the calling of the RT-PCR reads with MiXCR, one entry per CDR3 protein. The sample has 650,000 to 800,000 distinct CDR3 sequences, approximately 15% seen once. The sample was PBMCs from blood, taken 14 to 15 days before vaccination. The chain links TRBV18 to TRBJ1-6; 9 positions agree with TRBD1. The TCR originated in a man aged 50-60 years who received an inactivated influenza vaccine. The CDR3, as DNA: TGTGCCAGCTCACCACAGGACAGGGGTCATTCACCCCTCCACTTT. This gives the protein CASSPQDRGHSPLHF. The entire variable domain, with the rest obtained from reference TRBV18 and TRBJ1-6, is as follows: NAGVMQNPRHLVRRRGQEARLRCSPMKGHSHVYWYRQLPEEGLKFMVYLQKENIIDESGMPKERFSAEFPKEGPSILRIQQVVRGDSAAYFCASSPQDRGHSPLHFGNGTRLTVT.